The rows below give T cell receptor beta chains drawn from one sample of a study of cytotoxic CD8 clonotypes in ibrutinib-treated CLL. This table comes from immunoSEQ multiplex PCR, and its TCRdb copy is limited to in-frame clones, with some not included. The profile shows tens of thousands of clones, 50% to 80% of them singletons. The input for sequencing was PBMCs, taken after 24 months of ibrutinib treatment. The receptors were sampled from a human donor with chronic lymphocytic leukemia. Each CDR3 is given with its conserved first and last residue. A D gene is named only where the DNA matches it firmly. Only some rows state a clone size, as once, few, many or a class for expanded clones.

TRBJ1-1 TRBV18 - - TGTGCCAGCTTTCAGGACCTAACGGGGAACACTGAAGCTTTCTTT CASFQDLTGNTEAFF
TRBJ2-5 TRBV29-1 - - TGCAGCGTTGGCGGGAACACCCAGTACTTC CSVGGNTQYF
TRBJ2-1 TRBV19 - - TGTGCCAGTAGTAGAGCCGGCTACAATGAGCAGTTCTTC CASSRAGYNEQFF
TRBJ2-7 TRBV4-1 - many TGCGCCAGCAGCCAAGAGGCAGACAGCGCATACGAGCAGTACTTC CASSQEADSAYEQYF
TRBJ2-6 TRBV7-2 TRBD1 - TGTGCCACCCGTCGGCGGAGACAGGGGGTATCTGGGGCCAACGTCCTGACTTTC CATRRRRQGVSGANVLTF
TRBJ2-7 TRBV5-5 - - TGTGCCAGCAGCTTGCTGGACTGGGTAGACGAGCAGTACTTC CASSLLDWVDEQYF
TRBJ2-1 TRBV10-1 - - TGCGCCAGCAGTGCTGGCGGGATTGTGGCGCAGTTCTTC CASSAGGIVAQFF
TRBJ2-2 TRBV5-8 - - TGTGCCAGCAGCTTGGCCAGGATGGCAGCGAACACCGGGGAGCTGTTTTTT CASSLARMAANTGELFF
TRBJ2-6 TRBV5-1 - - TGCGCCAGCAGCTTCTATACAGGGACCGGGGCCAACGTCCTGACTTTC CASSFYTGTGANVLTF
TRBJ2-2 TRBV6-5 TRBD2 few TGTGCCAGCAGCCGGGGACTAGCGGTCACCGGGGAGCTGTTTTTT CASSRGLAVTGELFF
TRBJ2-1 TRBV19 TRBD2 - TGTGCCAGTAGTGAATTTGGAGCGGGAGACCGCAATGAGCAGTTCTTC CASSEFGAGDRNEQFF
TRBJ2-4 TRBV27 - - TGTGCCAGCAGTCCCCATGGACAGACTGTAGCCAAAAACATTCAGTACTTC CASSPHGQTVAKNIQYF
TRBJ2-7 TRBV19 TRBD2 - TGTGCCAGTAGTATAGGGTGGACTAGCGGCCTCTACGAGCAGTACTTC CASSIGWTSGLYEQYF
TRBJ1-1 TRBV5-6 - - TGTGCCAGCAGCTCCACATGGGGGGCTGGCACTGAAGCTTTCTTT CASSSTWGAGTEAFF
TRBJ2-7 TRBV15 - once TGTGCCACCAGCAGCCAGGGCTACGAGCAGTACTTC CATSSQGYEQYF
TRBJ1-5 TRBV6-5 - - TGTGCCAGCCTAGGAGGCAACAATCAGCCCCAGCATTTT CASLGGNNQPQHF